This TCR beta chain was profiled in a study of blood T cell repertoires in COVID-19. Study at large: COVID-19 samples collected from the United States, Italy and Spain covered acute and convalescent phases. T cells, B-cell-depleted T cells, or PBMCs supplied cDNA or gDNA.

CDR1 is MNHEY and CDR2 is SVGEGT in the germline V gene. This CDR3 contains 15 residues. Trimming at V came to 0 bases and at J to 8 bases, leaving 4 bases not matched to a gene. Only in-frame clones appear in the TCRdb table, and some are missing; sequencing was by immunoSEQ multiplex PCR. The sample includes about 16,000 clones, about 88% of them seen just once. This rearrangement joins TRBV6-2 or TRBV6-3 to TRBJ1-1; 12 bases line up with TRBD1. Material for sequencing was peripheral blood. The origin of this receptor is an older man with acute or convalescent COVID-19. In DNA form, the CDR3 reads TGTGCCAGCAGTTACTCAAGGGGACAGGGGGCCGAAGCTTTCTTT. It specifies CASSYSRGQGAEAFF.